The 6 T cell receptor beta chains below all came from one sample that was sequenced in a study of blood T cell repertoires in COVID-19. TCRdb keeps only in-frame clones here, not all; method: immunoSEQ multiplex PCR. Altogether 150,000 to 180,000 clones are present, 65% to 90% being singletons, with the ten largest covering about an eighth. What was sequenced was peripheral blood. All receptors derive from a woman aged 55-69 years with COVID-19, enrolled during active disease.

The DNA for the CDR3 is TGTGCCACCAGCAGACCACAGGGCTCTGGAAACACCATATATTTT. The encoded protein is CATSRPQGSGNTIYF. The rearrangement links TRBV15 to TRBJ1-3; tentative D call: TRBD1 (6 bases). V lost 2 bases and J lost 0, with 8 bases in between. Germline CDR1 LNHNV, CDR2 YYDKDF (reference sequence). The CDR3 is 15 amino acids.

This clone is a singleton in its sample. The chain has TRBV6-5 and TRBJ2-1; unclear D gene. Trimming left V 5 bases short and J 12 bases short, with 14 bases between. The CDR3 loop spans 12 amino acids. Germline assignment: CDR1 MNHEY and CDR2 SVGAGI. The CDR3 loop reads CASSLRRGGQFF. For the CDR3, the DNA is TGTGCCAGCAGTCTTAGGCGAGGCGGGCAGTTCTTC.

This CDR3 is CASSWAGTSGAYNEQFF. In nucleotides, the CDR3 is TGTGCCAGCAGCTGGGCCGGGACTAGCGGGGCCTACAATGAGCAGTTCTTC. The chain carries TRBV11-3 and TRBJ2-1; TRBD2 matches 13 bases. The germline V gene encodes CDR1 SGHNT and CDR2 YENEEA. V trimming: 4 bases; J trimming: 2 bases; junction bases outside the gene matches: 5. The CDR3 sequence is 17 residues long.

V gene TRBV18 combines with J gene TRBJ2-2, with D perhaps matching TRBD1 (5 bases). The CDR3 is made up of 14 amino acids. Trimming left V 2 bases short and J 5 bases short, with 9 bases between. CDR1 and CDR2 from the germline V gene are KGHSH and LQKENI. The CDR3 region is CASSPTAGTGELFF. CDR3 nucleotide sequence: TGTGCCAGCTCACCAACGGCAGGGACCGGGGAGCTGTTTTTT.

CDR3 protein: CATSDGQGPNQPQHF. The DNA of the CDR3 is TGTGCCACCAGTGATGGACAGGGGCCAAACCAGCCCCAGCATTTT. This chain connects TRBV24-1 to TRBJ1-5, with 9 bases matching TRBD1. Germline CDR1 reads KGHDR; CDR2 reads SFDVKD. The CDR3 is made up of 15 amino acids. V dropped 3 bases and J dropped 7; count of bases not matched to a gene: 6.

The rearrangement joins TRBV7-9 to TRBJ2-1; 9 bases fit TRBD1. From germline, CDR1 is SEHNR and CDR2 FQNEAQ (reference sequence). The CDR3 has 16 amino acids. Trimming took 3 bases from V and 7 from J; bases not matched to a gene: 10. CDR3 sequence reads: CASSFRTGVTQNEQFF. CDR3 nucleotides: TGTGCCAGCAGCTTTAGGACAGGGGTTACCCAGAATGAGCAGTTCTTC.